Listed here are 30 T cell receptor beta chains from one sample, sequenced in a study of graft-versus-host responses after intestinal transplantation. Their recognized antigens are unknown. The repertoire was sequenced with immunoSEQ multiplex PCR; TCRdb's copy has only in-frame clones and lacks some. This table holds about 86,000 clones, 88% found once. Sequenced here: unstimulated CD4+ T cells sorted from spleen or lymph node cells, sampled before transplant. The receptors originated from a human donor who was the organ donor for an intestinal transplant.

This clone has only a few counts. This chain connects TRBV29-1 to TRBJ1-4; no clear D gene. The V end lost 5 bases, the J end lost 7 bases, and 11 bases lay between the germline ends. CDR1 SQVTM and CDR2 ANQGSEA come from the germline V gene. The CDR3 loop spans 12 amino acids. CDR3 DNA: TGCAGCGTTACGGGTCGGGGTGAAAAACTGTTTTTT. Residues: CSVTGRGEKLFF.

The chain uses TRBV19 and TRBJ1-5, with D unclear. This CDR3 is built from 13 residues. The germline V gene encodes CDR1 LNHDA and CDR2 SQIVND (reference sequence). Between the trimmed V and J ends, which lost 2 bases and 5 bases, there was a span of 7 bases. This CDR3 reads CASSIQADQPQHF. As DNA, the CDR3 is TGTGCCAGTAGTATACAGGCCGATCAGCCCCAGCATTTT.

The chain joins TRBV28 to TRBJ2-5; D possibly corresponds to TRBD1 (6 bases). The length of the CDR3 is 15 residues. The germline V gene encodes CDR1 MDHEN and CDR2 SYDVKM. V lost 5 bases and J 2 bases, leaving 15 bases between the germline ends. In DNA, the CDR3 is TGTGCCAGCAGTACATTGGGACACTCACAAGAGACCCAGTACTTC. It is translated as CASSTLGHSQETQYF.

The CDR3 nucleotides read TGTGCCAGCAGCGTAGACGGGAACACTGAAGCTTTCTTT. Its translation: CASSVDGNTEAFF. This rearrangement joins TRBV9 to TRBJ1-1; no clear D. The CDR3 covers 13 residues. Germline CDR1 reads SGDLS; CDR2 reads YYNGEE. The V and J ends lost 0 bases and 1 base respectively, with 4 bases between them.

The chain uses TRBV25-1 and TRBJ2-7; tentative D call: TRBD2 (6 bases). CDR3 length: 15 residues. The V end was cut by 5 bases, the J end by 3 bases, with 17 bases between. Germline V gene lookup returns CDR1 MGHDK and CDR2 SYGVNS. CDR3 residues: CASSTPGTAGYEQYF. The CDR3 nucleotides read TGTGCCAGCAGTACCCCCGGGACTGCCGGCTACGAGCAGTACTTC.

The chain has TRBV11-3 and TRBJ2-1; 9 bases are shared with TRBD2. This CDR3 contains 18 residues. Per germline, CDR1 SGHNT and CDR2 YENEEA. Trimming removed 1 base from V and 4 bases from J; junction bases left unmatched: 11. This chain's CDR3 is CASSLVSAGGPGYNEQFF. CDR3 coding DNA: TGTGCCAGCAGCTTAGTATCGGCGGGAGGGCCCGGGTACAATGAGCAGTTCTTC.

This clone was recorded once. The chain carries TRBV9 and TRBJ2-7, with D possibly TRBD2 on 6 matching bases. The CDR3 is made up of 13 amino acids. Germline V gene sequence: CDR1 SGDLS, CDR2 YYNGEE. V lost 4 bases and J lost 6, with 14 bases in between. CDR3 sequence (DNA): TGTGCCAGCAGCCCTCGTAGCGGCGGCGAGCAGTACTTC. Amino acids: CASSPRSGGEQYF.

The chain is built from TRBV5-1 and TRBJ2-1, with no clear D. Trimming removed 5 bases from V and 5 bases from J, with 8 bases in between. This CDR3 has 12 amino acids. Germline CDR1 and CDR2: SGHRS and YFSETQ. In DNA, the CDR3 is TGCGCCAGCAGGCCACAGCACAATGAGCAGTTCTTC. Its protein product is CASRPQHNEQFF.

J is TRBJ1-1 and V is TRBV5-1, with D uncertain. The CDR3 consists of 13 residues. V was cut by 0 bases and J by 7 bases, with 10 bases left in between. Per the germline V gene, CDR1 is SGHRS and CDR2 is YFSETQ. CDR3: CASSLAEGGEAFF. The CDR3 DNA is TGCGCCAGCAGCTTGGCCGAGGGAGGTGAAGCTTTCTTT.

This clone was detected only once. The chain carries TRBV11-2 and TRBJ1-1; 7 bases are a match to TRBD1. CDR3 length: 15 amino acids. With V trimmed by 4 bases and J by 7 bases, 12 bases remained unmatched. CDR1 and CDR2 from the germline V gene are SGHAT and FQNNGV. As DNA, the CDR3 is TGTGCCAGCAGCTCACTAGGGGGCGTGCCCTTTGAAGCTTTCTTT. Translation gives CASSSLGGVPFEAFF.

Here the CDR3 DNA reads TGTGCCAGCAGTGGGGGACAGGGGGGTAATCAGCCCCAGCATTTT. Protein product: CASSGGQGGNQPQHF. The chain recombines TRBV7-9 with TRBJ1-5; 11 bases fit TRBD1. Germline CDR1 and CDR2: SEHNR and FQNEAQ (reference sequence). V gave up 6 bases and J gave up 4 bases; unmatched junction bases: 5. CDR3 length equals 15 residues. Together with reference TRBV7-9 and TRBJ1-5, the CDR3 gives the full variable domain: DTGVSQNPRHKITKRGQNVTFRCDPISEHNRLYWYRQTLGQGPEFLTYFQNEAQLEKSRLLSDRFSAERPKGSFSTLEIQRTEQGDSAMYLCASSGGQGGNQPQHFGDGTRLSIL.

This chain links TRBV19 with TRBJ1-5, with TRBD1 as a possible D gene (5 bases). CDR1 and CDR2 from the germline V gene are LNHDA and SQIVND (reference sequence). The ends were cut back, 5 bases at V and 0 bases at J, with 14 bases in the middle. The CDR3 contains 16 residues. The CDR3 DNA reads TGTGCCAGTAGTCCTGACAGCTTAACTAGCAATCAGCCCCAGCATTTT. It encodes CASSPDSLTSNQPQHF.

This chain links TRBV18 with TRBJ1-5; D might be TRBD1 (6 bases). V gave up 6 bases and J gave up 5 bases, with 11 bases separating them. CDR1 is KGHSH, CDR2 LQKENI, per germline. CDR3 size: 13 residues. This CDR3 reads CASSSRGDQPQHF. DNA of the CDR3: TGTGCCAGCTCTTCCAGGGGAGATCAGCCCCAGCATTTT.

The genes are TRBV5-5 and TRBJ2-6; D gene unclear. This CDR3 comprises 17 residues. The V and J ends lost 1 base and 2 bases respectively, with 13 bases between them. In germline, CDR1 is SGHKS, CDR2 YYEKEE (reference sequence). The CDR3 here is CASSLPGLATGANVLTF. As DNA, the CDR3 is TGTGCCAGCAGCTTGCCGGGTCTCGCTACTGGGGCCAACGTCCTGACTTTC.

The chain recombines TRBV30 with TRBJ1-3; 7 nucleotides align to TRBD1. This CDR3 spans 16 amino acids. CDR1 and CDR2 (germline): GTSNPN, SVGIG (reference sequence). Trimming cost V 2 bases and J 0 bases; bases outside gene matches: 7. CDR3 DNA: TGTGCCTGGAGTCTCTCGGGACAGTTCTCTGGAAACACCATATATTTT. Its protein is CAWSLSGQFSGNTIYF.

This clone was recorded once. The chain carries TRBV5-1 and TRBJ2-1, with TRBD2 identical over 8 bases. The CDR3 has 15 amino acids. Germline-derived CDR1 and CDR2 are SGHRS and YFSETQ. The J segment lost 6 bases and the V segment lost 4 bases, leaving 9 bases of the junction unmatched. The CDR3 DNA follows: TGCGCCAGCAGCCCCGAGCGGGGGAGGGGCAATGAGCAGTTCTTC. Encoded protein: CASSPERGRGNEQFF.

This clone was recorded a few times. This rearrangement joins TRBV6-5 to TRBJ2-7, with D possibly TRBD1 on 5 matching bases. CDR3 length: 14 residues. Germline V CDR1 and CDR2: MNHEY, SVGAGI. V lost 6 bases and J 2 bases, leaving 14 bases between the germline ends. The CDR3: CASRDTRLTYEQYF. CDR3 nucleotides: TGTGCCAGCAGGGACACCCGCCTTACCTACGAGCAGTACTTC.

The chain recombines TRBV6-1 with TRBJ2-7; perhaps TRBD2 as D (5 bases). The germline CDR1 and CDR2 sequences are MNHNS and SASEGT. Trimming shortened V by 4 bases and J by 6 bases, and 19 bases separated the two germline ends. The CDR3 length is 15 residues. CDR3 protein: CASSAGRLGFGEQYF. The DNA for the CDR3 is TGTGCCAGCAGTGCGGGAAGATTAGGGTTTGGCGAGCAGTACTTC.

The genes are TRBV10-3 and TRBJ1-4, with TRBD1 as a possible D gene (5 bases). V was pared by 10 bases and J by 0 bases, with 9 bases between. Germline-derived CDR1 and CDR2 are ENHRY and SYGVKD. The CDR3 has 13 amino acids. This chain's CDR3 is CATRGTTNEKLFF. For the CDR3, the DNA is TGTGCCACCCGGGGGACAACTAATGAAAAACTGTTTTTT.

This clone occurred once. The V and J genes are TRBV11-3 and TRBJ2-7; D may be TRBD2 (5 bases). Germline V lookup: CDR1 SGHNT, CDR2 YENEEA. Trimming left V 4 bases short and J 0 bases short, with 7 bases between. The CDR3 contains 13 residues. The DNA for the CDR3 is TGTGCCAGCAGCTGGAGGTCCTCCTACGAGCAGTACTTC. This gives the protein CASSWRSSYEQYF.

This chain uses TRBV6-5 with TRBJ1-2, with D possibly matching TRBD1 (5 bases). This CDR3 is 15 amino acids long. The V and J ends lost 6 bases and 5 bases respectively, with 19 bases between them. Germline-derived CDR1 and CDR2 are MNHEY and SVGAGI. Written as DNA, the CDR3 is TGTGCCAGCAGCCGATCAGGGCCCTACCTTTATGGCTACACCTTC. Its translation: CASSRSGPYLYGYTF.

This clone was counted between two and nine times. This chain links TRBV6-1 with TRBJ1-1; unclear D gene. The germline V gene encodes CDR1 MNHNS and CDR2 SASEGT. The V gene lost 7 bases and the J gene lost 0 bases, with 15 bases spanning the gap. The CDR3 sequence is 15 residues long. This CDR3 reads CASIRSLPMNTEAFF. The CDR3 DNA reads TGTGCCAGCATAAGGAGTCTTCCCATGAACACTGAAGCTTTCTTT.

CDR3 in DNA: TGTGCCAGCAGCTTATCCACAGGGATCGAGCAGTACTTC. Its protein is CASSLSTGIEQYF. The chain has TRBV7-3 and TRBJ2-7; tentative D call: TRBD1 (6 bases). Trimming stripped 2 bases from V and 6 bases from J, with 11 bases between. Looked up from germline, CDR1 is SGHTA and CDR2 is FQGTGA. The CDR3 consists of 13 residues.

The chain has TRBV6-4 and TRBJ2-1; 15 bases fit TRBD2. The CDR3 loop spans 16 amino acids. Germline values: CDR1 MRHNA, CDR2 SNTAGT. Unmatched junction bases numbered 10, after V lost 6 bases and J lost 10 bases. CDR3 sequence: CASSADGLAGGGEQFF. As DNA, the CDR3 is TGTGCCAGCAGCGCTGATGGACTAGCGGGAGGGGGAGAGCAGTTCTTC.

The chain recombines TRBV7-9 with TRBJ1-4; 12 bases map to TRBD1. Trimming cost V 1 base and J 10 bases; bases outside gene matches: 4. The V gene's germline CDR1 is SEHNR and CDR2 FQNEAQ (reference sequence). The CDR3 extends over 15 amino acids. CDR3 in amino acids: CASSLVGTGGGKLFF. CDR3 coding DNA: TGTGCCAGCAGCTTAGTAGGGACAGGGGGCGGAAAACTGTTTTTT.

The gene calls are TRBV28 and TRBJ2-6, with a tentative D call TRBD1 (6 bases). Germline V lookup: CDR1 MDHEN, CDR2 SYDVKM. This CDR3 comprises 18 residues. Trimming removed 5 bases from V and 5 bases from J, with 22 bases in between. Here the CDR3 DNA reads TGTGCCAGCAGTCGTACTGTCATAACAGGGTTAAGGGCCAACGTCCTGACTTTC. Protein: CASSRTVITGLRANVLTF.

The V call is TRBV20-1, the J call TRBJ2-5; TRBD2 aligns across 7 bases. The CDR3 consists of 11 residues. Germline CDR1 DFQATT, CDR2 SNEGSKA (reference sequence). V shed 8 bases and J 7 bases; nucleotides not matched to a gene: 7. The CDR3 here is CSMTSLSTQYF. CDR3 sequence (DNA): TGCAGTATGACTAGCCTCTCGACCCAGTACTTC.

The chain couples TRBV7-9 to TRBJ2-2; D not certain. CDR3 length: 12 residues. The ends were cut back, 1 base at V and 6 bases at J, with 3 bases in the middle. The germline V gene encodes CDR1 SEHNR and CDR2 FQNEAQ (reference sequence). CDR3 nucleotide sequence: TGTGCCAGCAGCTTAGGAGCCGGGGAGCTGTTTTTT. Its protein product is CASSLGAGELFF.

The chain's CDR3 is CASSYRLLGQFF. DNA of the CDR3: TGTGCCAGCAGCTATAGACTACTGGGCCAGTTCTTC. The chain uses TRBV5-5 and TRBJ2-1; TRBD2 might be the D (5 bases). The CDR3 is 12 residues long. CDR1 SGHKS and CDR2 YYEKEE come from the germline V gene (reference sequence). The V end lost 3 bases, the J end lost 13 bases, and 14 bases lay between the germline ends.

The chain joins TRBV5-4 to TRBJ2-1; D is perhaps TRBD1 (5 bases). CDR1 and CDR2 from the germline V gene are SGHNT and YYREEE (reference sequence). This CDR3 spans 14 amino acids. V lost 0 bases, J lost 9 bases, and 13 bases lay in between. The CDR3: CASSLGGRVGEQFF. The CDR3 DNA reads as TGTGCCAGCAGCTTGGGGGGCCGGGTTGGTGAGCAGTTCTTC.